This section outlines one T cell receptor (beta chain) sequence together with its context. These data come from a study of technical replicates of blood from a handful of donors. The data were produced by immunoSEQ multiplex PCR, yet TCRdb's version contains in-frame clones alone and is incomplete. The repertoire includes tens of thousands of clones, approximately 92% of them detected once, and roughly 0.41% sits in the top ten. Sequences were obtained from T cells isolated from PBMCs. This sequence was found in a human donor in good health.

CDR3 DNA: TGTGCCAGCAGCCCCTGGACAGGGACCCCCGGGGAGCTGTTTTTT. Protein: CASSPWTGTPGELFF. The V call is TRBV9, the J call TRBJ2-2; TRBD1 matches at 8 bases. Germline-derived CDR1 and CDR2 are SGDLS and YYNGEE. V trimming: 4 bases; J trimming: 6 bases; junction bases outside the gene matches: 8. The CDR3 covers 15 residues. The variable domain in full, with the rest retrieved from reference TRBV9 and TRBJ2-2, is DSGVTQTPKHLITATGQRVTLRCSPRSGDLSVYWYQQSLDQGLQFLIQYYNGEERAKGNILERFSAQQFPDLHSELNLSSLELGDSALYFCASSPWTGTPGELFFGEGSRLTVL.